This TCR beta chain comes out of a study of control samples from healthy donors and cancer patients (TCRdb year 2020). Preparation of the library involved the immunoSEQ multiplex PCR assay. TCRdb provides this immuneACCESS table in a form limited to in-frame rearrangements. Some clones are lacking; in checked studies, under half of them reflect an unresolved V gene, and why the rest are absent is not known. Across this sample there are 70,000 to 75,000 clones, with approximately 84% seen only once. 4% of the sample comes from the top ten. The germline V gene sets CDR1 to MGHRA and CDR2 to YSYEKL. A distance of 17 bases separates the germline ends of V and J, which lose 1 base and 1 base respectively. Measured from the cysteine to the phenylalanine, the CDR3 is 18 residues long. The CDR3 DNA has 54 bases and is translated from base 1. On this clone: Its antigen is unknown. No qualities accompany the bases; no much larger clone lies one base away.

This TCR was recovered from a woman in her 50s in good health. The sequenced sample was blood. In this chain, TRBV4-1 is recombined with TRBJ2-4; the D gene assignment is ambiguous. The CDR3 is CASSQVYGTNSAKNIQYF. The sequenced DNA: TGCGCCAGCAGCCAAGTCTACGGCACAAATTCGGCCAAAAACATTCAGTACTTC.